This TCR beta chain was retrieved from a study of blood T cells in healthy people across ages. Looked up from germline, CDR1 is DFQATT and CDR2 is SNEGSKA (reference sequence). This CDR3 comprises 12 residues. V lost 2 bases, J lost 7 bases, and 8 bases lay in between. Primed by a sample-barcoded 5' primer and a J-beta primer mix, a second PCR proceeded for roughly 6 to 12 cycles. TCRdb itself ran the 5' RACE reads through MiXCR, one entry per CDR3 protein. The table records some 790,000 distinct CDR3 sequences, about 30% of them present only once. Sequences were obtained from blood. V is TRBV20-1 and J is TRBJ1-4; no reliable D call. The clonotype comes from a woman older than 75 in good health. CDR3 DNA: TGCAGTGCTAGACCAGCCGGTGAAAAACTGTTTTTT. Translating gives CSARPAGEKLFF.